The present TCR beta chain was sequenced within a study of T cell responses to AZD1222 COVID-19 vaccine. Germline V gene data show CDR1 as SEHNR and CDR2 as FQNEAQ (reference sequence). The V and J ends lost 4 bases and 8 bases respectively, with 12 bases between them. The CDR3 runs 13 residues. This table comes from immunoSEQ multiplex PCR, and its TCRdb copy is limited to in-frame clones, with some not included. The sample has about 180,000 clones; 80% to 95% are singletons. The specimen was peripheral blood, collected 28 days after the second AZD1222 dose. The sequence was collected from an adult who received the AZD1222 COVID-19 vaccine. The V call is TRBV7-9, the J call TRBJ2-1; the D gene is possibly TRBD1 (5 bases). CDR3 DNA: TGTGCCAGCAGCTCGGGCAGGGCAGATGAGCAGTTCTTC. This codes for CASSSGRADEQFF.